This T cell receptor beta chain was sequenced in a study of blood T cell repertoires in COVID-19. Germline assignment: CDR1 SGHAT and CDR2 FQNNGV. The CDR3 is made up of 15 amino acids. The junction had 10 bases not matched to a gene; V was cut back by 6 bases and J by 4 bases. Ages ranged from roughly 18 to 100 years, with residence in under 25 US areas. The protocol was immunoSEQ multiplex PCR, while the TCRdb copy is restricted to in-frame clones and leaves out a portion. The sample includes hundreds of thousands of clones, more than 85% of them seen just once. The source is a woman aged 25 to 39 who had recovered from COVID-19. Sequencing was done on a sample of PBMCs or T cells enriched from blood (not recorded which). The V and J genes are TRBV11-2 and TRBJ1-1; 8 bases fit TRBD1. The CDR3 coding sequence is TGTGCCAGCAGTCCGGACAGGGCGACGACCACTGAAGCTTTCTTT. It codes for CASSPDRATTTEAFF.